The 26 T cell receptor beta chains below all came from one sample that was sequenced in a study of blood T cell repertoires in COVID-19. TCRdb's copy holds only in-frame clones and misses some; the assay was immunoSEQ multiplex PCR. The data show 250,000 to 300,000 clones, about 76% seen once. Source material: peripheral blood. The receptors here all came from a woman aged 60-75 years with active or convalescent COVID-19.

This sequence joins TRBV15 and TRBJ2-7; the match to TRBD1 covers 9 bases. The CDR3 extends over 17 amino acids. Germline CDR1 reads LNHNV; CDR2 reads YYDKDF (reference sequence). V was clipped by 1 base and J by 0 bases; unmatched bases: 7. In nucleotides, the CDR3 is TGTGCCACCAGCAGAGCTCCCGGACAGGGGCGCTCCTACGAGCAGTACTTC. It codes for CATSRAPGQGRSYEQYF. Looking up the rest from reference TRBV15 and TRBJ2-7 gives the full variable domain: DAMVIQNPRYQVTQFGKPVTLSCSQTLNHNVMYWYQQKSSQAPKLLFHYYDKDFNNEADTPDNFQSRRPNTSFCFLDIRSPGLGDTAMYLCATSRAPGQGRSYEQYFGPGTRLTVT.

The V gene is TRBV19, the J gene TRBJ2-3, with 8 bases fitting TRBD2. This CDR3 is 15 amino acids long. V shed 7 bases and J 4 bases; nucleotides not matched to a gene: 10. Germline CDR1 LNHDA, CDR2 SQIVND (reference sequence). Here the CDR3 DNA reads TGTGCCAGTACTCCCGCCGGGGGGGTCGCAGATACGCAGTATTTT. Amino acid sequence: CASTPAGGVADTQYF.

V is TRBV6-5 and J is TRBJ2-7; D might be TRBD1 (6 bases). The CDR3 contains 13 residues. The germline V gene has CDR1 MNHEY and CDR2 SVGAGI. Deletions cut 9 bases from V and 0 bases from J, with 12 bases between. CDR3 in DNA: TGTGCCAGTGGACAGTCAAGCTCCTACGAGCAGTACTTC. Encoded protein: CASGQSSSYEQYF.

V usage is TRBV6-5 and J usage is TRBJ1-1; D remains unclear. The CDR3 has 14 amino acids. The V and J ends lost 2 bases and 0 bases respectively, with 7 bases between them. Germline assignment: CDR1 MNHEY and CDR2 SVGAGI. CDR3 region: CASSYGRVNTEAFF. The CDR3 DNA follows: TGTGCCAGCAGTTACGGGCGGGTGAACACTGAAGCTTTCTTT.

The chain has TRBV6-1 and TRBJ2-3; TRBD2 is a possible D gene (6 bases). This CDR3 is built from 15 residues. Trimming removed 3 bases at V and 3 bases at J, with 13 bases between. Germline CDR1 and CDR2: MNHNS and SASEGT. CDR3 sequence reads: CASSEGTVWTDTQYF. The CDR3 nucleotides are TGTGCCAGCAGTGAGGGGACTGTCTGGACAGATACGCAGTATTTT.

V and J are TRBV30 and TRBJ1-2; 11 nucleotides agree with TRBD1. Trimming removed 4 bases from V and 8 bases from J; junction bases left unmatched: 12. This CDR3 region has 15 residues. The germline V gene encodes CDR1 GTSNPN and CDR2 SVGIG (reference sequence). Written as DNA, the CDR3 is TGTGCCTGGACCCCCTTGAGGACAGGGGGCCGGGGCTACACCTTC. It yields the protein CAWTPLRTGGRGYTF.

The chain recombines TRBV11-2 with TRBJ1-2, with 8 bases fitting TRBD1. The CDR3 is made up of 15 amino acids. Germline V gives CDR1 SGHAT, CDR2 FQNNGV. The ends lost 1 base at V and 4 bases at J; junction bases unmatched: 5. This CDR3 reads CASSLAGQGPYGYTF. CDR3 nucleotide sequence: TGTGCCAGCAGCTTAGCTGGACAGGGCCCCTATGGCTACACCTTC.

V is TRBV11-2 and J is TRBJ2-7; unclear D gene. This CDR3 region has 12 residues. CDR1 is SGHAT and CDR2 is FQNNGV in the germline V gene. V was shortened by 9 bases and J by 6 bases, with 15 bases between the two germline ends. The DNA of the CDR3 is TGTGCCAGTTCAGTGTCTCGTACCGAGCAGTACTTC. Protein product: CASSVSRTEQYF.

This rearrangement joins TRBV5-4 to TRBJ1-5; 7 bases map to TRBD1. Trimming took 2 bases from V and 1 from J; bases not matched to a gene: 6. The germline CDR1 and CDR2 sequences are SGHNT and YYREEE (reference sequence). This CDR3 comprises 16 residues. In DNA form, the CDR3 reads TGTGCCAGCAGCTTTAGGGGGCATACGAGCAATCAGCCCCAGCATTTT. Amino acids: CASSFRGHTSNQPQHF.

The rearrangement links TRBV2 to TRBJ1-5; TRBD1 is a possible D gene (6 bases). Trimming removed 6 bases at V and 2 bases at J, with 17 bases between. The germline CDR1 and CDR2 sequences are SNHLY and FYNNEI. CDR3 length: 16 amino acids. CDR3 DNA sequence: TGTGCCAGCAGAGACAGGTTGGGACGGGGCAATCAGCCCCAGCATTTT. Translated: CASRDRLGRGNQPQHF. The whole variable domain, remainder taken from reference TRBV2 and TRBJ1-5, is EPEVTQTPSHQVTQMGQEVILRCVPISNHLYFYWYRQILGQKVEFLVSFYNNEISEKSEIFDDQFSVERPDGSNFTLKIRSTKLEDSAMYFCASRDRLGRGNQPQHFGDGTRLSIL.

CDR3 sequence (DNA): TGTGCCAGCAGCCGCGACACGACTGAAGCTTTCTTT. It yields the protein CASSRDTTEAFF. This chain links TRBV7-9 with TRBJ1-1, with D unclear. V was pared by 5 bases and J by 5 bases, with 9 bases between. This CDR3 region has 12 residues. Per germline, CDR1 SEHNR and CDR2 FQNEAQ (reference sequence).

The J gene is TRBJ1-4, the V gene TRBV27, with D maybe TRBD1 (6 bases). Per germline, CDR1 MNHEY and CDR2 SMNVEV (reference sequence). V gave up 4 bases and J gave up 4 bases, with 13 bases separating them. The CDR3 is made up of 15 amino acids. As DNA, the CDR3 is TGTGCCAGCAGTTCCCCCAGGGGCCATAATGAAAAACTGTTTTTT. Amino acids: CASSSPRGHNEKLFF.

The gene calls are TRBV20-1 and TRBJ2-1; 8 bases fit TRBD2. V shed 3 bases, J shed 6 bases, and the junction held 10 bases outside the gene matches. The germline V gene has CDR1 DFQATT and CDR2 SNEGSKA (reference sequence). CDR3 length equals 15 residues. The CDR3 is CSASGDQRGSNEQFF. The DNA for the CDR3 is TGCAGTGCTAGTGGAGATCAGCGGGGGAGCAATGAGCAGTTCTTC.

V is TRBV5-1 and J is TRBJ2-1; tentatively, D is TRBD1 (6 bases). CDR1 SGHRS and CDR2 YFSETQ come from the germline V gene. CDR3 length equals 17 residues. V was clipped by 4 bases and J by 2 bases, with 19 bases between them. The CDR3 loop reads CASSPLKADRTYNEQFF. The CDR3, as DNA: TGCGCCAGCAGCCCCCTCAAGGCAGACAGGACCTACAATGAGCAGTTCTTC.

This clone was observed a handful of times. This specimen includes other DNA sequences encoding the same CDR3. This chain joins TRBV30 and TRBJ1-1, with D maybe TRBD1 (5 bases). The V end lost 1 base, the J end lost 1 base, and 13 bases lay between the germline ends. The CDR3 length is 15 residues. Germline V gene sequence: CDR1 GTSNPN, CDR2 SVGIG (reference sequence). In nucleotides, the CDR3 is TGTGCCTGGAGTGCCCTCAGGGTGGGGAACACTGAAGCTTTCTTT. Translating it yields CAWSALRVGNTEAFF.

The chain recombines TRBV19 with TRBJ2-1, with no clear D. V shed 3 bases and J shed 3 bases, with 6 bases lying between them. The CDR3 loop spans 13 amino acids. Germline lookup yields CDR1 LNHDA and CDR2 SQIVND (reference sequence). The CDR3 coding sequence is TGTGCCAGTAGTATTTCCAACTACAATGAGCAGTTCTTC. Its protein product is CASSISNYNEQFF.

The rearrangement links TRBV5-1 to TRBJ1-4; D not resolved. The germline V gene has CDR1 SGHRS and CDR2 YFSETQ. Trimming took off 4 bases at V and 8 bases at J, with 12 bases between the two ends. This CDR3 has 13 residues. The CDR3 sequence: CASSMAGHEKLFF. CDR3 bases: TGCGCCAGCAGCATGGCAGGCCACGAAAAACTGTTTTTT.

This sequence joins TRBV19 and TRBJ2-7; the match to TRBD1 covers 9 bases. The CDR3 is 16 residues long. Per the germline V gene, CDR1 is LNHDA and CDR2 is SQIVND (reference sequence). The V segment lost 2 bases and the J segment 1 base; nucleotides outside the gene matches: 6. In nucleotides, the CDR3 is TGTGCCAGTAGTATACCGGGACAGGGCACTTCCTACGAGCAGTACTTC. It codes for CASSIPGQGTSYEQYF. The whole variable domain, filled in from reference TRBV19 and TRBJ2-7, reads DGGITQSPKYLFRKEGQNVTLSCEQNLNHDAMYWYRQDPGQGLRLIYYSQIVNDFQKGDIAEGYSVSREKKESFPLTVTSAQKNPTAFYLCASSIPGQGTSYEQYFGPGTRLTVT.

V and J are TRBV5-1 and TRBJ2-2, with TRBD1 matching 10 bases. V gave up 4 bases and J gave up 3 bases; unmatched junction bases: 6. Germline CDR1 reads SGHRS; CDR2 reads YFSETQ. The CDR3 length is 16 residues. The CDR3: CASSPSGTGDTGELFF. In DNA form, the CDR3 reads TGCGCCAGCAGCCCATCCGGGACAGGGGACACCGGGGAGCTGTTTTTT.

The V call is TRBV5-1, the J call TRBJ2-7; 10 nucleotides match TRBD2. Germline V gene lookup returns CDR1 SGHRS and CDR2 YFSETQ. The CDR3 covers 18 residues. With 0 bases clipped from V and 0 bases from J, the junction kept 9 bases outside the gene matches. The CDR3 protein is CASSLEGLAVTFSYEQYF. The CDR3 DNA is TGCGCCAGCAGCTTGGAAGGACTAGCGGTCACGTTCTCCTACGAGCAGTACTTC.

The chain combines TRBV7-2 with TRBJ1-1; D unclear. Trimming took 3 bases from V and 5 from J, leaving 10 bases between them. Per germline, CDR1 SGHTA and CDR2 FQGNSA. The CDR3 extends over 13 amino acids. DNA of the CDR3: TGTGCCAGCAGCTTTGGTGGGAGTACTGAAGCTTTCTTT. Amino acids: CASSFGGSTEAFF.

This clone was recorded a few times. V is TRBV5-1 and J is TRBJ1-1; 7 bases fit TRBD1. This CDR3 has 13 amino acids. J lost 11 bases, V lost 0 bases, and 7 bases had no gene match. Germline V gene sequence: CDR1 SGHRS, CDR2 YFSETQ. The CDR3 sequence is CASSLGFRGEAFF. CDR3 bases: TGCGCCAGCAGCTTGGGGTTCAGGGGGGAGGCTTTCTTT.

The chain employs TRBV7-9 and TRBJ1-2; TRBD1 aligns across 7 bases. The CDR3 length is 14 residues. J was trimmed by 8 bases and V by 3 bases; bases with no gene match: 9. Germline loops: CDR1 SEHNR, CDR2 FQNEAQ (reference sequence). CDR3 in amino acids: CASSFAGGVEGYTF. As DNA, the CDR3 is TGTGCCAGCAGCTTTGCAGGGGGAGTAGAGGGCTACACCTTC.

The chain combines TRBV16 with TRBJ1-5; tentative D call: TRBD1 (6 bases). V was cut by 4 bases and J by 9 bases, with 16 bases left in between. Germline V gene lookup returns CDR1 KGHSY and CDR2 FQNENV. CDR3 length: 14 residues. The DNA for the CDR3 is TGTGCCAGCAGCCTGGGGGGGGCGGCGCGGCCCCAGCATTTT. This translates into CASSLGGAARPQHF.

The chain has TRBV6-5 and TRBJ1-4, with 8 bases lining up with TRBD1. The CDR3 runs to 15 residues. Germline CDR1 and CDR2: MNHEY and SVGAGI. J lost 5 bases, V lost 6 bases, and 8 bases had no gene match. The CDR3 loop is CASRDRGAGNEKLFF. The CDR3 DNA reads as TGTGCCAGCAGAGACAGGGGAGCTGGGAATGAAAAACTGTTTTTT.

The CDR3 protein is CASSPDRGLPSYNEQFF. The DNA for the CDR3 is TGTGCCAGCAGCCCCGACAGGGGCCTACCTTCCTACAATGAGCAGTTCTTC. The chain carries TRBV9 and TRBJ2-1; the match to TRBD1 covers 8 bases. J gave up 1 base and V 4 bases, and 10 bases lay outside the gene matches. CDR1 SGDLS and CDR2 YYNGEE come from the germline V gene. The CDR3 is 17 residues long.